This TCR beta chain was profiled in a study of T cell responses to AZD1222 COVID-19 vaccine. Study-wide points: Without day 14 samples, only post-peak T cell repertoires were studied. Spike-wide vaccine-associated CD4 TCRs dominated at 160-218 and 743-854. The donors showed a predominance of white British ancestry and of females, with possible underestimation of clonal diversity.

V lost 1 base, J lost 2 bases, and 11 bases lay in between. Germline V lookup: CDR1 LGHDT, CDR2 YNNKEL (reference sequence). This CDR3 has 15 amino acids. Clones were sequenced by immunoSEQ multiplex PCR, and TCRdb holds only the in-frame ones, with some missing. The table records 75,000 to 95,000 clones, roughly 81% of them present only once. To note about this clone: Its specificity is not known.

The chain is built from TRBV3-1 (or the pseudogene TRBV3-2) and TRBJ1-2; TRBD1 might be the D (5 bases). This TCR came from an adult in good health. Here the sequenced sample was peripheral blood, taken on day 0 of AZD1222 vaccination. This CDR3 is CASSQGQSANYGYTF. Written as DNA, the CDR3 is TGTGCCAGCAGCCAAGGACAGTCGGCGAACTATGGCTACACCTTC.